This T cell receptor (beta chain) was captured in a study of blood T cell repertoires in COVID-19 (dated by TCRdb to about 2020). Some background on the complete study: Samples covering the acute and convalescent phases of COVID-19 were provided by collaborators in the United States, Italy and Spain. The samples were drawn from two sources: the first 160 participants of the ongoing ImmuneRACE study, and 950 to 1,500 subjects contributed by 6 global collaborators. The material from the prospective study consisted of cDNA or gDNA derived from T cells, B-cell-depleted T cells, or PBMCs. Subjects who had been exposed to COVID-19, were actively infected with it, or had recovered from it provided the deeply sampled blood TCRbeta repertoires that made up the dataset. The sample metadata nearly always contained a de-identified subject ID, COVID-19 status, age in years and sex. The repertoires were released in a freely available public database intended as a resource for research on the immune response to SARS-CoV-2. Where available, HLA class I and class II types were obtained from metadata supplied by the sample provider rather than from assay-based typing.

The immunoSEQ Assay, a bias-controlled multiplex PCR, was used to amplify TCRbeta CDR3 regions from genomic DNA. In the authors' own workflow: The number of nucleated cells in each sample was estimated by amplification of reference gene primers within the assay. Sequence reads were collapsed and filtered to measure the absolute abundance of every unique TCRbeta CDR3 rearrangement. For each sample, productive Simpson clonality was calculated as the square root of Simpson's diversity index across productive rearrangements. This immuneACCESS table, as held by TCRdb, lists in-frame sequences with V and J called but not all clones. Of the missing ones, under half trace to an unresolved V gene in checked studies; the others have no known cause. V, J and clone size derive from that table, while D and trimming were established from the DNA sequence. The sample table records about 130,000 clones; 75% to 90% of these occur just once. 2% to 2.5% of the sample is in the top ten clones.

V sheds 3 bases and J sheds 13 bases, leaving 15 bases between their ends. The CDR3 has 12 amino acids, counting the end cysteine and phenylalanine. Only the CDR3 portion is preserved as DNA: 36 bases, with reading frame beginning at the first base. According to the germline V gene (reference sequence), CDR1 reads GTSNPN and CDR2 reads SVGIG. Beyond this particular receptor, the publication reports: The amount of clinical and demographic metadata varied by source and participant and was provided uncurated.

Whole blood was collected in K2EDTA tubes by collaborating institutions according to the institutions' own protocols. Collaborator samples were shipped for TCRbeta analysis as frozen whole blood, isolated PBMCs, or DNA extracted from either sample type. As regards this clone: This clone's antigen is unknown. No qualities accompany the bases; no much larger clone lies one base away.

This TCR came from a man aged 45 to 65 with active COVID-19. Sequences were obtained from peripheral blood. The V and J genes are TRBV30 and TRBJ1-4; TRBD1 is possibly the D segment (6 matching bases). Read as DNA, the sequence is TGTGCCTGGAGGCCAGGGGAAGAAGTACTGTTTTTT. Its coded protein is CAWRPGEEVLFF.